Listed here are 18 T cell receptor beta chains from one sample, sequenced in a study of Tregs in tolerant kidney transplant recipients. Related graft donors supplied nonmyeloablative bone marrow transplants, and mixed chimerism was transient. Profiled with immunoSEQ multiplex PCR; TCRdb holds only in-frame clones, not every one. Of about 64,000 clones in the sample, more than 75% are singletons; the top ten hold 3.8%. The sample here was CD4+ T cells from blood (PBMCs), taken 6 months after the transplant. Every receptor here comes from a human patient who received a combined kidney and bone marrow transplant. Some T cells may be graft donor cells.

The chain couples TRBV7-9 to TRBJ2-1; 9 bases are a match to TRBD1. There are 15 residues in the CDR3. V dropped 4 bases and J dropped 5; count of bases not matched to a gene: 6. Germline assignment: CDR1 SEHNR and CDR2 FQNEAQ (reference sequence). CDR3 coding DNA: TGTGCCAGCAGCTCCGGGACAGGGTTCAACAATGAGCAGTTCTTC. This encodes CASSSGTGFNNEQFF.

This sequence joins TRBV7-3 and TRBJ2-2; possibly TRBD2 for D (6 bases). This CDR3 contains 16 residues. V was pared by 2 bases and J by 4 bases, with 14 bases between. The V gene's germline CDR1 is SGHTA and CDR2 FQGTGA. In DNA, the CDR3 is TGTGCCAGCAGCTTATCCCGGCAGGGAGGCACCGGGGAGCTGTTTTTT. Translating gives CASSLSRQGGTGELFF. The full variable domain, with the rest looked up from reference TRBV7-3 and TRBJ2-2, is GAGVSQTPSNKVTEKGKYVELRCDPISGHTALYWYRQSLGQGPEFLIYFQGTGAADDSGLPNDRFFAVRPEGSVSTLKIQRTERGDSAVYLCASSLSRQGGTGELFFGEGSRLTVL.

The rearrangement joins TRBV9 to TRBJ1-2; D not resolved. Germline V gives CDR1 SGDLS, CDR2 YYNGEE. With 0 bases removed from V and 7 bases from J, the gap between germline ends came to 13 bases. This CDR3 contains 14 residues. CDR3: CASSVDSQMGGYTF. DNA of the CDR3: TGTGCCAGCAGCGTAGATAGCCAAATGGGTGGCTACACCTTC.

The genes are TRBV7-9 and TRBJ2-7; D may be TRBD2 (6 bases). This CDR3 region has 15 residues. CDR1 SEHNR and CDR2 FQNEAQ come from the germline V gene (reference sequence). The V end was cut by 2 bases, the J end by 5 bases, with 16 bases between. The CDR3 reads CASSLFGSKRNEQYF. The CDR3 DNA follows: TGTGCCAGCAGCTTATTCGGGAGTAAACGCAACGAGCAGTACTTC. Together with reference TRBV7-9 and TRBJ2-7, the CDR3 gives the full variable domain: DTGVSQNPRHKITKRGQNVTFRCDPISEHNRLYWYRQTLGQGPEFLTYFQNEAQLEKSRLLSDRFSAERPKGSFSTLEIQRTEQGDSAMYLCASSLFGSKRNEQYFGPGTRLTVT.

This chain connects TRBV28 to TRBJ2-7; D call uncertain. Germline-derived CDR1 and CDR2 are MDHEN and SYDVKM. V lost 7 bases, J lost 2 bases, and 12 bases lay in between. The CDR3 runs to 13 residues. The CDR3 DNA reads as TGTGCCAGCATTCGGTCTTATGCCTACGAGCAGTACTTC. As protein: CASIRSYAYEQYF.

The V gene is TRBV7-2, the J gene TRBJ2-7; 13 nucleotides line up with TRBD2. The CDR3 loop spans 15 amino acids. CDR1 is SGHTA, CDR2 FQGNSA, per germline. The V segment lost 0 bases and the J segment 7 bases; nucleotides outside the gene matches: 3. The CDR3 loop is CASSLALAGGGEQYF. In nucleotides, the CDR3 is TGTGCCAGCAGCTTAGCACTAGCGGGAGGGGGGGAGCAGTACTTC.

The chain employs TRBV19 and TRBJ2-7, with 12 bases aligning to TRBD2. The CDR3 has 19 residues. J lost 5 bases, V lost 0 bases, and 14 bases had no gene match. Germline values: CDR1 LNHDA, CDR2 SQIVND (reference sequence). In DNA, the CDR3 is TGTGCCAGTAGTATAGATCTTCTAGCGGGAGGGCGAAGTAGGGACGAGCAGTACTTC. Amino acids: CASSIDLLAGGRSRDEQYF. The variable domain in full, with the rest retrieved from reference TRBV19 and TRBJ2-7, is DGGITQSPKYLFRKEGQNVTLSCEQNLNHDAMYWYRQDPGQGLRLIYYSQIVNDFQKGDIAEGYSVSREKKESFPLTVTSAQKNPTAFYLCASSIDLLAGGRSRDEQYFGPGTRLTVT.

The chain carries TRBV5-4 and TRBJ2-2, with D possibly TRBD1 on 6 matching bases. The CDR3 contains 14 residues. Germline assignment: CDR1 SGHNT and CDR2 YYREEE (reference sequence). Trimming removed 5 bases at V and 3 bases at J, with 11 bases between. CDR3 residues: CASRGDTYTGELFF. CDR3 nucleotides: TGTGCCAGCAGAGGGGACACCTACACCGGGGAGCTGTTTTTT. Supplemented by reference TRBV5-4 and TRBJ2-2, the full variable domain reads ETGVTQSPTHLIKTRGQQVTLRCSSQSGHNTVSWYQQALGQGPQFIFQYYREEENGRGNFPPRFSGLQFPNYSSELNVNALELDDSALYLCASRGDTYTGELFFGEGSRLTVL.

This clone was counted once. The chain combines TRBV10-3 with TRBJ2-3; 9 nucleotides line up with TRBD1. V lost 6 bases to trimming and J lost 3 bases; unmatched junction nucleotides: 4. The germline CDR1 and CDR2 sequences are ENHRY and SYGVKD. The CDR3 is made up of 14 amino acids. CDR3: CAIRGDRATDTQYF. CDR3 nucleotides: TGTGCCATCAGAGGGGACAGGGCAACAGATACGCAGTATTTT.

V is TRBV29-1 and J is TRBJ2-7; the match to TRBD2 covers 8 bases. Losses at the gene ends were 6 bases for V and 0 bases for J; bases not matched to a gene: 7. The CDR3 runs 14 residues. Germline CDR1 is SQVTM and CDR2 is ANQGSEA. CDR3 sequence: CSVGGDTYSYEQYF. The CDR3 bases are TGCAGCGTCGGGGGGGACACTTACTCCTACGAGCAGTACTTC.

This clone was seen only once. The chain carries TRBV9 and TRBJ2-7, with D possibly TRBD1 on 7 matching bases. Germline V gene lookup returns CDR1 SGDLS and CDR2 YYNGEE. The ends were cut back, 0 bases at V and 5 bases at J, with 15 bases in the middle. This CDR3 contains 15 residues. CDR3 nucleotide sequence: TGTGCCAGCAGCGTAGCTGGAGGGGGCGGCGACGAGCAGTACTTC. Amino acids: CASSVAGGGGDEQYF.

This chain uses TRBV6-5 with TRBJ1-2, with no clear D. Germline assignment: CDR1 MNHEY and CDR2 SVGAGI. This CDR3 comprises 15 residues. The V end was cut by 0 bases, the J end by 3 bases, with 11 bases between. For the CDR3, the DNA is TGTGCCAGCAGTTACTCAACGCAGGCCGACTATGGCTACACCTTC. Protein sequence: CASSYSTQADYGYTF.

This clone came up a few times. The chain recombines TRBV5-6 with TRBJ2-5, with D possibly matching TRBD1 (6 bases). This CDR3 has 14 residues. Trimming cost V 5 bases and J 2 bases, with 13 bases left between them. Germline-derived CDR1 and CDR2 are SGHDT and YYEEEE. CDR3 coding DNA: TGTGCCAGCAGTGGTGGGGGCCCTCAAGAGACCCAGTACTTC. It yields the protein CASSGGGPQETQYF. The entire variable domain, with the rest obtained from reference TRBV5-6 and TRBJ2-5, is as follows: DAGVTQSPTHLIKTRGQQVTLRCSPKSGHDTVSWYQQALGQGPQFIFQYYEEEERQRGNFPDRFSGHQFPNYSSELNVNALLLGDSALYLCASSGGGPQETQYFGPGTRLLVL.

The chain employs TRBV18 and TRBJ1-6; D is possibly TRBD1 (6 bases). V lost 5 bases and J lost 7, with 9 bases in between. The CDR3 has 13 amino acids. The V gene's germline CDR1 is KGHSH and CDR2 LQKENI. CDR3 protein: CASSRTENSPLHF. Written as DNA, the CDR3 is TGTGCCAGCTCAAGGACAGAAAATTCACCCCTCCACTTT.

The chain combines TRBV18 with TRBJ1-4; 9 nucleotides match TRBD1. CDR1 and CDR2 (germline): KGHSH, LQKENI. Trimming at V came to 2 bases and at J to 5 bases, leaving 0 bases not matched to a gene. CDR3 size: 14 residues. The DNA of the CDR3 is TGTGCCAGCTCACCAGGGACAGGGAATGAAAAACTGTTTTTT. This translates into CASSPGTGNEKLFF. The full variable domain, with the rest looked up from reference TRBV18 and TRBJ1-4, is NAGVMQNPRHLVRRRGQEARLRCSPMKGHSHVYWYRQLPEEGLKFMVYLQKENIIDESGMPKERFSAEFPKEGPSILRIQQVVRGDSAAYFCASSPGTGNEKLFFGSGTQLSVL.

This chain's CDR3 is CASSQRSGAGETQYF. CDR3 nucleotide sequence: TGTGCCAGCTCCCAGAGATCAGGGGCCGGGGAGACCCAGTACTTC. The rearrangement links TRBV18 to TRBJ2-5; the D gene is possibly TRBD1 (6 bases). V lost 6 bases to trimming and J lost 5 bases, with 19 bases between them. This CDR3 region has 15 residues. Germline assignment: CDR1 KGHSH and CDR2 LQKENI.

CDR3 protein: CASGFSFTGFGTDTQYF. Written as DNA, the CDR3 is TGTGCTAGTGGTTTCTCTTTTACAGGGTTCGGCACAGATACGCAGTATTTT. The chain combines TRBV12-5 with TRBJ2-3, with a tentative D call TRBD1 (6 bases). Per the germline V gene, CDR1 is LGHNT and CDR2 is FRNRAP. The CDR3 contains 17 residues. V dropped 3 bases and J dropped 1 base, with 17 bases sitting between them.

This CDR3 is CASSLYRGELYGYTF. CDR3 coding DNA: TGTGCCAGCAGCTTATACAGGGGGGAGCTCTATGGCTACACCTTC. The chain employs TRBV7-2 and TRBJ1-2, with TRBD1 identical over 8 bases. Looked up from germline, CDR1 is SGHTA and CDR2 is FQGNSA. The V and J ends lost 2 bases and 4 bases, in that order; junction bases with no gene match: 6. The CDR3 runs 15 residues.